This is a list of T cell receptor beta chains from one sample in a study of cytomegalovirus exposure and HLA in healthy donors. Only in-frame clones appear in the TCRdb table, and some are missing; sequencing was by immunoSEQ multiplex PCR. Here the sample spans approximately 100,000 clones, 70% to 75% being singletons. Sequencing was performed on PBMCs. Source of these receptors: a female donor in good health and CMV-seronegative. Each CDR3 is given with its conserved first and last residue. Fields, in order: J gene, clone size, V gene, CDR3 protein. Clone size appears in some rows only: once, few, many, or a class for an expanded clone.

TRBJ2-3 | NA | TRBV11-1 | CASSSGLAGSLAADTQYF
TRBJ1-2 | NA | TRBV28 | CASSPRDSHGYTF
TRBJ2-3 | NA | TRBV5-3 | CARSRDSRGNTQYF
TRBJ1-2 | NA | TRBV5-1 | CASSLRQGDGYTF
TRBJ2-1 | NA | TRBV4-3 | CASSQDLDPRPLKGEQFF
TRBJ2-7 | NA | TRBV19 | CASSNKRSSEQYF
TRBJ2-1 | once | TRBV6-5 | CASSYGEGGYNEQFF
TRBJ1-4 | NA | TRBV6-6 | CASSYPSGDGKLFF
TRBJ1-6 | NA | TRBV30 | CAWRTGGGSYNSPLHF
TRBJ1-2 | NA | TRBV11-2 | CASSPERQVRYGYTF
TRBJ1-2 | NA | TRBV5-1 | CASSLGQVNYGYTF
TRBJ2-1 | few | TRBV18 | CASSPRLAGGRSEQFF
TRBJ1-1 | NA | TRBV6-5 | CASEAGDTEAFF
TRBJ1-5 | NA | TRBV28 | CASKSLDRVNQPQHF
TRBJ1-2 | few | TRBV6-1 | CASSRQGSGYTF
TRBJ2-7 | once | TRBV21-1 | CASSKNRCSYEQYF